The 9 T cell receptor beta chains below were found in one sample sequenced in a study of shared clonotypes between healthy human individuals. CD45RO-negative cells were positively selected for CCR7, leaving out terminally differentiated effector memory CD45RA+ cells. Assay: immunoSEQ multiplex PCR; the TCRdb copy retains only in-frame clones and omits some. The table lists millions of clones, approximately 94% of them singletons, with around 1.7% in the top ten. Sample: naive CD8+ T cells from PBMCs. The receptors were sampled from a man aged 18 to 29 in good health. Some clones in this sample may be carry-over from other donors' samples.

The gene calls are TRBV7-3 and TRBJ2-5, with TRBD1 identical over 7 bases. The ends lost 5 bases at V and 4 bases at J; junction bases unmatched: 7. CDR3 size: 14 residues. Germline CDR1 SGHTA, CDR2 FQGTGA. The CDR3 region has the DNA TGTGCCAGCAGCCCGACAGGGAATGGAGAGACCCAGTACTTC. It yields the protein CASSPTGNGETQYF.

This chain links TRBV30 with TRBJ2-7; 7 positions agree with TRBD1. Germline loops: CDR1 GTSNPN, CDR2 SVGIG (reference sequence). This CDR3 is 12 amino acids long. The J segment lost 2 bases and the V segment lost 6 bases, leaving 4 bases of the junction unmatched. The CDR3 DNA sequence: TGTGCCTGTCGTGACAGGGCCTACGAGCAGTACTTC. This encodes CACRDRAYEQYF.

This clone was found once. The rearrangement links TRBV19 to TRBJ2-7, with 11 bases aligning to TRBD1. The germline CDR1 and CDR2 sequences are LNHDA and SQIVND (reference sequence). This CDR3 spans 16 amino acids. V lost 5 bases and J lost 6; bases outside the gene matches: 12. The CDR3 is CASSLSGTGGIGEQYF. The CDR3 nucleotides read TGTGCCAGTAGTCTCTCCGGGACAGGGGGTATAGGCGAGCAGTACTTC.

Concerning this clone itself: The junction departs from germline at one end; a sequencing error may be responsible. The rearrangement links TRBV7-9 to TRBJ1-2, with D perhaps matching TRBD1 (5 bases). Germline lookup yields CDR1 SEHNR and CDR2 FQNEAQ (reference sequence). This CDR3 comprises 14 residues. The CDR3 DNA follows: TGTGCCAACAGCCATATAGGGGATGACTATGGCTACACCTTC. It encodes CANSHIGDDYGYTF.

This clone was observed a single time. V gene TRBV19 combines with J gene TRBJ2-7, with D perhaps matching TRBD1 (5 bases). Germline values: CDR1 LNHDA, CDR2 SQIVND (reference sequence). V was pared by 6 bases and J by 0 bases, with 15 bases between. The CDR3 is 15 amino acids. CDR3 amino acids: CASRTTASVSYEQYF. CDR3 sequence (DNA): TGTGCCAGTAGAACGACAGCCTCCGTCTCCTACGAGCAGTACTTC.

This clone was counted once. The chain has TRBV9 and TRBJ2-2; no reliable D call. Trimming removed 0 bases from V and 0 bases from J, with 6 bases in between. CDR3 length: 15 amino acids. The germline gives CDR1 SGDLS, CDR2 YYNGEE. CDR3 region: CASSVGLANTGELFF. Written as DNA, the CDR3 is TGTGCCAGCAGCGTAGGGCTAGCGAACACCGGGGAGCTGTTTTTT.

This CDR3 is CASGSRRSGNTIYF. Here the CDR3 DNA reads TGCGCCAGCGGCTCAAGACGCTCTGGAAACACCATATATTTT. V and J are TRBV10-1 and TRBJ1-3; D unclear. Trimming stripped 8 bases from V and 0 bases from J, with 11 bases between. CDR1 is WNHNN, CDR2 SYGVQD, per germline (reference sequence). The CDR3 covers 14 residues.

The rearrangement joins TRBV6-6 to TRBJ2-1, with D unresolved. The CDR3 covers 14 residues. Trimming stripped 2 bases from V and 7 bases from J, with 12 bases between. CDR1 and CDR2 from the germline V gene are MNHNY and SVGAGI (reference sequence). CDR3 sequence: CASSYVDVVNEQFF. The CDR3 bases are TGTGCCAGCAGTTACGTAGACGTGGTGAATGAGCAGTTCTTC.

This chain's CDR3 is CASSQRGLAGVVYEQYF. DNA of the CDR3: TGTGCCAGCAGCCAAAGGGGACTAGCGGGAGTCGTCTACGAGCAGTACTTC. V is TRBV14 and J is TRBJ2-7; 14 bases fit TRBD2. CDR3 length: 17 residues. Germline values: CDR1 SGHDN, CDR2 FVKESK. Trimming took 2 bases from V and 3 from J; bases not matched to a gene: 6.